The 27 T cell receptor beta chains in this list originate from one sample, sequenced in a study of blood T cell repertoires in COVID-19. The table came from immunoSEQ multiplex PCR; TCRdb's copy has only in-frame clones and leaves some out. The repertoire holds 25,000 to 30,000 clones, with about 80% as singletons. Sequencing input: peripheral blood. The receptors were gathered from a man between 65 and 80 years old with acute or convalescent COVID-19.

The rearrangement joins TRBV7-3 to TRBJ2-3, with 8 bases identical to TRBD2. There are 15 residues in the CDR3. Germline CDR1 is SGHTA and CDR2 is FQGTGA. V lost 0 bases to trimming and J lost 4 bases; unmatched junction nucleotides: 3. The DNA for the CDR3 is TGTGCCAGCAGCTTAACACGGGGGGGAGCAGATACGCAGTATTTT. As protein: CASSLTRGGADTQYF.

This clone was observed a handful of times. The V call is TRBV18, the J call TRBJ2-3, with D perhaps matching TRBD1 (5 bases). The germline V gene has CDR1 KGHSH and CDR2 LQKENI. This CDR3 contains 14 residues. Deletions cut 3 bases from V and 4 bases from J, with 11 bases between. The CDR3 spells CASSPRQGADTQYF. In DNA form, the CDR3 reads TGTGCCAGCTCACCGCGTCAGGGTGCAGATACGCAGTATTTT.

This clone was seen just once. The genes are TRBV3-1 (or the pseudogene TRBV3-2) and TRBJ2-7; 11 nucleotides line up with TRBD2. The germline V gene encodes CDR1 LGHDT and CDR2 YNNKEL (reference sequence). CDR3 size: 15 residues. V shed 4 bases, J shed 1 base, and the junction held 3 bases outside the gene matches. The CDR3 spells CASSRIAGGSYEQYF. The CDR3 DNA reads TGTGCCAGCAGCCGAATAGCGGGGGGGTCCTACGAGCAGTACTTC.

This clone was seen a handful of times. The CDR3 here is CATSRKTGGFSGYTF. The CDR3 coding sequence is TGTGCCACCAGCCGCAAGACAGGGGGGTTTAGTGGCTACACCTTC. The chain couples TRBV15 to TRBJ1-2, with 9 positions matching TRBD1. V lost 5 bases, J lost 7 bases, and 11 bases stayed unmatched. This CDR3 has 15 residues. Germline CDR1 reads LNHNV; CDR2 reads YYDKDF (reference sequence).

This rearrangement joins TRBV7-2 to TRBJ1-1; the D is unclear. The CDR3 loop spans 14 amino acids. Trimming shortened V by 2 bases and J by 0 bases, and 7 bases separated the two germline ends. The germline V gene encodes CDR1 SGHTA and CDR2 FQGNSA. CDR3 sequence (DNA): TGTGCCAGCAGCTTAACGGTCGTGAACACTGAAGCTTTCTTT. Amino acids: CASSLTVVNTEAFF.

This chain uses TRBV24-1 with TRBJ2-1; 8 bases align to TRBD1. There are 19 residues in the CDR3. Germline loops: CDR1 KGHDR, CDR2 SFDVKD. Trimming took 2 bases from V and 0 from J; bases not matched to a gene: 11. This CDR3 is CATSDSRQGAFPSYNEQFF. CDR3 sequence (DNA): TGTGCCACCAGTGATTCGCGGCAGGGGGCATTCCCCTCCTACAATGAGCAGTTCTTC.

The J gene is TRBJ2-7, the V gene TRBV10-3; no reliable D call. Per germline, CDR1 ENHRY and CDR2 SYGVKD. V lost 0 bases and J lost 1, with 13 bases in between. The CDR3 spans 16 residues. CDR3 sequence: CAISESSRAQSYEQYF. The CDR3 DNA follows: TGTGCCATCAGTGAGTCGAGCCGCGCACAGTCCTACGAGCAGTACTTC.

The table lists this clone with a few counts. This chain links TRBV9 with TRBJ1-1; no clear D gene. Germline loops: CDR1 SGDLS, CDR2 YYNGEE. The V and J ends lost 4 bases and 2 bases respectively, with 9 bases between them. The CDR3 contains 13 residues. The CDR3 nucleotides read TGTGCCAGCAGCCGGTTAGAAAACACTGAAGCTTTCTTT. Translated: CASSRLENTEAFF.

This clone turned up a few times. The CDR3 coding sequence is TGTGCCAGCAGCTCTCAAGAGACCCAGTACTTC. Translation: CASSSQETQYF. The V call is TRBV3-1 (or the pseudogene TRBV3-2), the J call TRBJ2-5; D remains ambiguous. CDR3 length: 11 amino acids. CDR1 is LGHDT, CDR2 YNNKEL, per germline (reference sequence). Trimming removed 5 bases from V and 2 bases from J, with 3 bases in between.

The DNA of the CDR3 is TGTGCCAGCAGCGGCAGGGGGACCGGCAATCAGCCCCAGCATTTT. It codes for CASSGRGTGNQPQHF. The gene calls are TRBV7-2 and TRBJ1-5, with 7 bases that match TRBD1. Per the germline V gene, CDR1 is SGHTA and CDR2 is FQGNSA. This CDR3 is built from 15 residues. The ends lost 5 bases at V and 2 bases at J; junction bases unmatched: 6.

This sequence joins TRBV12-3 or TRBV12-4 and TRBJ1-2, with D possibly matching TRBD1 (5 bases). Trimming took 6 bases from V and 4 from J, leaving 9 bases between them. This CDR3 spans 12 amino acids. The CDR3 here is CASSTDSYGYTF. The DNA of the CDR3 is TGTGCCAGCAGCACCGACAGCTATGGCTACACCTTC.

This clone occurred a few times. The chain has TRBV11-2 and TRBJ1-2; 9 nucleotides align to TRBD1. The V segment lost 7 bases and the J segment 7 bases; nucleotides outside the gene matches: 10. This CDR3 has 14 residues. Germline V gives CDR1 SGHAT, CDR2 FQNNGV. The CDR3 region is CASKLFTGGVGYTF. The CDR3 bases are TGTGCCAGCAAATTATTTACAGGGGGCGTTGGCTACACCTTC. The full variable domain, completed using reference TRBV11-2 and TRBJ1-2, is EAGVAQSPRYKIIEKRQSVAFWCNPISGHATLYWYQQILGQGPKLLIQFQNNGVVDDSQLPKDRFSAERLKGVDSTLKIQPAKLEDSAVYLCASKLFTGGVGYTFGSGTRLTVV.

Worth noting for this clone: Sequence at one end of the junction differs from germline and may be a read error. The chain employs TRBV6-4 and TRBJ2-7; 7 positions match TRBD1. The CDR3 is made up of 14 amino acids. CDR1 is MRHNA and CDR2 is SNTAGT in the germline V gene. For the CDR3, the DNA is TGTGCCAGCCCGCCGAACGGGACAGATGGTTTAAGGCACTTC. Its protein is CASPPNGTDGLRHF.

The chain combines TRBV11-2 with TRBJ1-4; the D gene is possibly TRBD1 (5 bases). Germline V gene lookup returns CDR1 SGHAT and CDR2 FQNNGV. The V and J ends lost 5 bases and 4 bases respectively, with 14 bases between them. The CDR3 consists of 15 residues. The CDR3 DNA is TGTGCCAGCAGCCATAACACAGGAAATAATGAAAAACTGTTTTTT. This gives the protein CASSHNTGNNEKLFF.

The J gene is TRBJ1-1, the V gene TRBV18, with TRBD1 matching 8 bases. This CDR3 comprises 14 residues. Germline CDR1 and CDR2: KGHSH and LQKENI. Trimming at V came to 3 bases and at J to 6 bases, leaving 6 bases not matched to a gene. The CDR3, as DNA: TGTGCCAGCTCACCTGACAGGGGAGGACCTGAAGCTTTCTTT. It yields the protein CASSPDRGGPEAFF.

This clone appeared a single time. The identical CDR3 is also encoded by other nucleotide sequences in the sample. This rearrangement joins TRBV10-2 to TRBJ1-3; maybe TRBD1 (5 bases). The CDR3 has 13 amino acids. Germline-derived CDR1 and CDR2 are WSHSY and SAAADI. The CDR3 nucleotides read TGCGCGACAGCTGAGTCCTCTGGAAACACCATATATTTT. This sequence encodes CATAESSGNTIYF.

This chain uses TRBV12-3 or TRBV12-4 with TRBJ1-2, with no clear D. The CDR3 covers 13 residues. Deletions cut 5 bases from V and 3 bases from J, with 10 bases between. Here the CDR3 DNA reads TGTGCCAGCAGTCTACAGTTCGACTATGGCTACACCTTC. Its protein product is CASSLQFDYGYTF.

This clone has a handful of counts. This rearrangement joins TRBV5-1 to TRBJ2-7; TRBD1 matches at 8 bases. This CDR3 is built from 15 residues. The germline V gene has CDR1 SGHRS and CDR2 YFSETQ. V shed 4 bases and J 3 bases; nucleotides not matched to a gene: 9. The CDR3 DNA sequence: TGCGCCAGCAGCGGACTACCGGGACAGGACTACGAGCAGTACTTC. It specifies CASSGLPGQDYEQYF.

This clone was seen only once. The CDR3: CASSVDAGGSPLHF. The CDR3 region has the DNA TGTGCCAGCAGCGTAGACGCAGGTGGGTCACCCCTCCACTTT. This sequence joins TRBV9 and TRBJ1-6; D remains ambiguous. Germline CDR1 reads SGDLS; CDR2 reads YYNGEE. There are 14 residues in the CDR3. V lost 0 bases, J lost 10 bases, and 11 bases lay in between.

The CDR3 DNA follows: TGTGCCAGCAGTTTCGAGCGGGGGGACACCGGGGAGCTGTTTTTT. It yields the protein CASSFERGDTGELFF. This chain uses TRBV27 with TRBJ2-2, with TRBD2 matching 9 bases. The CDR3 sequence is 15 residues long. The V and J ends lost 3 bases and 3 bases, in that order; junction bases with no gene match: 2. The germline gives CDR1 MNHEY, CDR2 SMNVEV (reference sequence).

The rearrangement links TRBV3-1 (or the pseudogene TRBV3-2) to TRBJ1-3; D is possibly TRBD1 (6 bases). The ends were cut back, 4 bases at V and 0 bases at J, with 10 bases in the middle. The CDR3 loop spans 15 amino acids. Per germline, CDR1 LGHDT and CDR2 YNNKEL (reference sequence). CDR3: CASSLRDISGNTIYF. As DNA, the CDR3 is TGTGCCAGCAGCCTCCGGGACATCTCTGGAAACACCATATATTTT.

CDR3 coding DNA: TGTGCCAGCACGCCACAGGGGCGCTCTGGGGCCAACGTCCTGACTTTC. This translates into CASTPQGRSGANVLTF. The chain employs TRBV6-6 and TRBJ2-6; 7 bases align to TRBD1. Germline lookup yields CDR1 MNHNY and CDR2 SVGAGI (reference sequence). This CDR3 comprises 16 residues. Trimming removed 7 bases from V and 0 bases from J; junction bases left unmatched: 6.

The chain links TRBV28 to TRBJ1-1; D is uncertain. Germline lookup yields CDR1 MDHEN and CDR2 SYDVKM. This CDR3 is built from 12 residues. V was trimmed by 5 bases and J by 6 bases, leaving 10 bases between them. The DNA of the CDR3 is TGTGCCAGCAGTCTAACGCTCGCTGAAGCTTTCTTT. As protein: CASSLTLAEAFF.

The genes are TRBV28 and TRBJ1-1, with a tentative D call TRBD1 (5 bases). The CDR3 covers 13 residues. Looked up from germline, CDR1 is MDHEN and CDR2 is SYDVKM. V was pared by 5 bases and J by 4 bases, with 11 bases between. This CDR3 reads CASSGQSVTEAFF. CDR3 DNA: TGTGCCAGCAGTGGACAATCTGTCACTGAAGCTTTCTTT.

The J gene is TRBJ2-3, the V gene TRBV6-4; D gene uncertain. V gave up 3 bases and J gave up 0 bases, with 16 bases separating them. This CDR3 contains 17 residues. From germline, CDR1 is MRHNA and CDR2 SNTAGT. The CDR3 loop reads CASSDTLYYQSTDTQYF. The CDR3 nucleotides read TGTGCCAGCAGTGATACCCTCTACTACCAGAGCACAGATACGCAGTATTTT.

The genes are TRBV21-1 and TRBJ1-4. TRBV21-1 is a listed pseudogene. This CDR3 spans 17 amino acids. The CDR3 DNA sequence: TGTGCCAGCAGCGGTACCGGGAGCGCCACAACTAATGAAAAACTGTTTTTT. Residues: CASSGTGSATTNEKLFF.

This clone appeared a few times. The chain has TRBV28 and TRBJ2-4; the match to TRBD2 covers 8 bases. Germline CDR1 MDHEN, CDR2 SYDVKM. This CDR3 has 16 residues. V shed 4 bases, J shed 4 bases, and the junction held 9 bases outside the gene matches. This chain's CDR3 is CASSSSGRPPKNIQYF. The CDR3 coding sequence is TGTGCCAGCAGTTCCAGCGGGAGACCCCCAAAAAACATTCAGTACTTC. The full variable domain, its missing parts supplied by reference TRBV28 and TRBJ2-4, is DVKVTQSSRYLVKRTGEKVFLECVQDMDHENMFWYRQDPGLGLRLIYFSYDVKMKEKGDIPEGYSVSREKKERFSLILESASTNQTSMYLCASSSSGRPPKNIQYFGAGTRLSVL.